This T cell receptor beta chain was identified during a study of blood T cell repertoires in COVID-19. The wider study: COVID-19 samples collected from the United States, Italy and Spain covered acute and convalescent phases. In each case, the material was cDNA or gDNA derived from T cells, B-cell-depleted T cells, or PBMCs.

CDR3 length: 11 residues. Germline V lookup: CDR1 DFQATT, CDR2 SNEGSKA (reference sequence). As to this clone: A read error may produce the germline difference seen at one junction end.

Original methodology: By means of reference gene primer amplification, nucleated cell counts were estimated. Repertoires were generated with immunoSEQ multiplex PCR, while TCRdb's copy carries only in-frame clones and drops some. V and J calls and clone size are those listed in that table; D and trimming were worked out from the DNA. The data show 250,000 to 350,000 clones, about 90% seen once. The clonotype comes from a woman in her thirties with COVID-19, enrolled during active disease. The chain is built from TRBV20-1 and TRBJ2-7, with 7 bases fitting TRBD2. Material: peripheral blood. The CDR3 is CSTRLAHEQYF. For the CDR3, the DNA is TGCAGTACTAGACTAGCCCACGAGCAGTACTTC.